The rows below give T cell receptor beta chains drawn from one sample of a study of OX40 agonist ivuxolimab in advanced cancers. Assay: immunoSEQ multiplex PCR; the TCRdb copy retains only in-frame clones and omits some. This sample carries tens of thousands of clones, around 89% of them seen once, and the ten largest clones take approximately 0.5%. The specimen comprised CD4+ or CD8+ T cells sorted from blood, sampled in a trial of the OX40 agonist ivuxolimab. These receptors originate from an adult with an advanced solid tumor such as melanoma, head and neck, liver or kidney cancer. Each CDR3 is given with its conserved first and last residue. The D gene is left open where the match is weak. Clone size, where shown, is once, few, many, or a class for clones that have expanded.

>.|TRBV10-3|.|TRBJ1-5
TGTGCCATCAGTGAGTCAGGACCGGGACAAAATCAGCCCCAGCATTTT
CAISESGPGQNQPQHF
>.|TRBV19|few|TRBJ1-5
TGTGCCAGTAGTGTAACCTGGGACATTTACAATCAGCCCCAGCATTTT
CASSVTWDIYNQPQHF
>.|TRBV5-1|once|TRBJ2-3
TGCGCCAGCAACAGGGACGGACCAGATACGCAGTATTTT
CASNRDGPDTQYF
>TRBD2|TRBV29-1|.|TRBJ2-1
TGCAGCGTTAGAAAGCGGGAGTATCGCAATGAGCAGTTCTTC
CSVRKREYRNEQFF
>.|TRBV6-6|few|TRBJ2-7
TGTGCCAGCAGTTACAACTCTCGCTACGAGCAGTACTTC
CASSYNSRYEQYF
>.|TRBV11-3|once|TRBJ2-2
TGTGCCAGCAGCTCCCAAACGGGGGCGTTTTCCACCGGGGAGCTGTTTTTT
CASSSQTGAFSTGELFF
>.|TRBV5-8|.|TRBJ2-1
TGTGCCAGCAGCTTGGGGGGGCGATCCTACAATGAGCAGTTCTTC
CASSLGGRSYNEQFF
>.|TRBV7-8|.|TRBJ1-2
TGTGCCAGCAGCTTGGGGGGAGGCTACACCTTC
CASSLGGGYTF
>.|TRBV6-5|once|TRBJ2-7
TGTGCCAGCAGTCCCCGACTCTACCAGGAGCAGTACTTC
CASSPRLYQEQYF
>.|TRBV28|.|TRBJ1-5
TGTGCCAGCAGTAGAAGTCAGCCCCAGCATTTT
CASSRSQPQHF
>TRBD2|TRBV11-1|.|TRBJ2-4
TGTGCCAGCAGCTCCCGGACTAGCGGGAGTTCGGGCATTCAGTACTTC
CASSSRTSGSSGIQYF
>.|TRBV25-1|.|TRBJ1-6
TGTGCCAGCAGTGAAAGTGGTTCACCCCTCCACTTT
CASSESGSPLHF
>TRBD1|TRBV2|.|TRBJ1-4
TGTGCCAGCAGACCCTGGGACAGGGCAAATGAAAAACTGTTTTTT
CASRPWDRANEKLFF
>TRBD2|TRBV27|.|TRBJ2-1
TGTGCCAGCAGTTTCCAAGCGGGAGGGTTGGGCAATGAGCAGTTCTTC
CASSFQAGGLGNEQFF
>.|TRBV7-2|.|TRBJ2-3
TGTGCCAGCAGCTTAACGGGAGGCACAGATACGCAGTATTTT
CASSLTGGTDTQYF
>TRBD2|TRBV19|.|TRBJ2-1
TGTGCCAGTCGAAGGGCGGGAGGAGGCAATGAGCAGTTCTTC
CASRRAGGGNEQFF
>.|TRBV5-4|once|TRBJ2-7
TGTGCCAGCAGCGCGGGACAGACTTACGAGCAGTACTTC
CASSAGQTYEQYF
>.|TRBV5-4|once|TRBJ1-2
TGTGCCAGTAGCCAACTACCCGGTGGCTACACCTTC
CASSQLPGGYTF
>.|TRBV5-6|few|TRBJ2-3
TGTGCCAGCAGCTTAGGACCCTACACAGATACGCAGTATTTT
CASSLGPYTDTQYF
>.|TRBV12-2|.|TRBJ2-4
TGTGCAAGTCGCTCATCTGCGGGAGTGGACATTCAGTACTTC
CASRSSAGVDIQYF